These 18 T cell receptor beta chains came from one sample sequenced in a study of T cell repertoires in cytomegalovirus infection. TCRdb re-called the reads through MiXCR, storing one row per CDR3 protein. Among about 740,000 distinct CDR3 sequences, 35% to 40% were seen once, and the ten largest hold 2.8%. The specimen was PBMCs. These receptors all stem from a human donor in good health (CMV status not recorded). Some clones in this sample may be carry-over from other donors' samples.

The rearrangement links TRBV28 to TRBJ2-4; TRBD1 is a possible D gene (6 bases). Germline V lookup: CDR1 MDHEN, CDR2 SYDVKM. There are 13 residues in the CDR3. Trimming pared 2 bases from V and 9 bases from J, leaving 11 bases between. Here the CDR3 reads CASSLGGAGIQYF. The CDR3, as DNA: TGTGCCAGCAGTTTAGGGGGCGCAGGCATTCAGTACTTC. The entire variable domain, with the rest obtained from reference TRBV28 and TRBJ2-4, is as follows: DVKVTQSSRYLVKRTGEKVFLECVQDMDHENMFWYRQDPGLGLRLIYFSYDVKMKEKGDIPEGYSVSREKKERFSLILESASTNQTSMYLCASSLGGAGIQYFGAGTRLSVL.

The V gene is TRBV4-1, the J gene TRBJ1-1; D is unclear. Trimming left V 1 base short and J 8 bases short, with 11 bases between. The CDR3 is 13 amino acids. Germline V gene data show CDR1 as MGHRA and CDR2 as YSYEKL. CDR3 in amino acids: CASSQVSRVEAFF. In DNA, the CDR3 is TGCGCCAGCAGCCAAGTAAGCCGAGTCGAAGCTTTCTTT.

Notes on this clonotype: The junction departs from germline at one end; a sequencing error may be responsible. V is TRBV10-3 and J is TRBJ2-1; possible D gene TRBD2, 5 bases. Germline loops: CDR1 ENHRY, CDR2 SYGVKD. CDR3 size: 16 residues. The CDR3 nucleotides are TGTGCCATCAATGAGCCGGAGGTATCCGCGCACAATGAGCAGTTCTTC. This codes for CAINEPEVSAHNEQFF.

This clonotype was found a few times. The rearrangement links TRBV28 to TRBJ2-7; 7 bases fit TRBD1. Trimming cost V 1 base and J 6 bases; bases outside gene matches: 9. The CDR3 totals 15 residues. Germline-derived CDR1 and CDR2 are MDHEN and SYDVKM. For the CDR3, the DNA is TGTGCCAGCAGTTTATTCTCGGGACAGATTAGCGAGCAGTACTTC. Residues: CASSLFSGQISEQYF.

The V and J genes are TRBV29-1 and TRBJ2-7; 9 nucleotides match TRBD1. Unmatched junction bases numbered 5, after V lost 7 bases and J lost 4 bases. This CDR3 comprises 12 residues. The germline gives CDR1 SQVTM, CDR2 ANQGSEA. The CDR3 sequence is CSAKGQGYEQYF. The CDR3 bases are TGCAGCGCGAAAGGACAGGGGTACGAGCAGTACTTC.

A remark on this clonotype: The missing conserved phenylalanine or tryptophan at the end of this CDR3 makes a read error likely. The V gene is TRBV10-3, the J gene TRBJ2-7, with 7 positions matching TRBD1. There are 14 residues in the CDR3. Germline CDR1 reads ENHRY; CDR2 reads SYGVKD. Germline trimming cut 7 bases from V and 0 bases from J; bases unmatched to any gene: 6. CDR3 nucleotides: TGTGCCATCACAGGACAGGCGCACTCCTACGAGCAGTACTTA. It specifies CAITGQAHSYEQYL.

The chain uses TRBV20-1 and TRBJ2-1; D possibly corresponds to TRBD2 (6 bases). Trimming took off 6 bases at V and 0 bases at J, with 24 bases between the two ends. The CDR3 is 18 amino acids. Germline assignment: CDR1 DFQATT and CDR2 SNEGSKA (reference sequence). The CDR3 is CSAGGPIRTKSSYNEQFF. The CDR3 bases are TGCAGTGCCGGGGGACCAATAAGGACAAAAAGCTCCTACAATGAGCAGTTCTTC.

The chain's CDR3 is CATGGSRQPQHF. CDR3 bases: TGTGCCACGGGGGGGTCCCGACAGCCCCAGCATTTT. The rearrangement uses TRBV6-4 and TRBJ1-5; weak D call: TRBD1 (5 bases). Deletions cut 10 bases from V and 7 bases from J, with 14 bases between. Germline assignment: CDR1 MRHNA and CDR2 SNTAGT. This CDR3 is 12 amino acids long.

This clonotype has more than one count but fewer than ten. CDR3 residues: CASSESQYEQYF. The CDR3 DNA is TGCGCCAGCAGTGAGTCTCAGTACGAGCAGTACTTC. The chain links TRBV10-2 to TRBJ2-7; no definite D call. CDR1 is WSHSY and CDR2 is SAAADI in the germline V gene. The length of the CDR3 is 12 residues. The germline V and J ends were trimmed by 0 bases and 4 bases, with 4 bases remaining between them.

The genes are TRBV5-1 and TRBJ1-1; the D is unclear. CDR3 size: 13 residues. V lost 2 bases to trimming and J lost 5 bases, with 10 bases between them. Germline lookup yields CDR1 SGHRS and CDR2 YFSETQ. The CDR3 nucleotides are TGCGCCAGCAGCTTATCCCGGGAGACTGAAGCTTTCTTT. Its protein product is CASSLSRETEAFF.

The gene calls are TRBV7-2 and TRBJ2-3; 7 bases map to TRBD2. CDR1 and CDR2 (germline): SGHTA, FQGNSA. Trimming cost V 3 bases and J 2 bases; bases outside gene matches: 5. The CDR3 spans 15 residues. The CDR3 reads CASSLPGGFTDTQYF. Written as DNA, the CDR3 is TGTGCCAGCAGCTTGCCGGGAGGCTTCACAGATACGCAGTATTTT.

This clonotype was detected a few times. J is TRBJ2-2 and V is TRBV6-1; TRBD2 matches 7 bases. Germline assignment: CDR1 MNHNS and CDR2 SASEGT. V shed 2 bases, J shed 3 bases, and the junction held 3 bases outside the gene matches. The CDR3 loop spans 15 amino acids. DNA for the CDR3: TGTGCCAGCAGTGAACATGCGGGAGACACCGGGGAGCTGTTTTTT. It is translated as CASSEHAGDTGELFF.

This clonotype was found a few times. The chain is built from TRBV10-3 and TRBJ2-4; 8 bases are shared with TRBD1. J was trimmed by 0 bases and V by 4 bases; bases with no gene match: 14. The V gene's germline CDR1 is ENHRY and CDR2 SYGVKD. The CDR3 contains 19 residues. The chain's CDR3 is CAISASGTGADLAKNIQYF. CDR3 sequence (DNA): TGTGCCATCAGTGCCTCCGGGACAGGCGCGGACCTAGCCAAAAACATTCAGTACTTC.

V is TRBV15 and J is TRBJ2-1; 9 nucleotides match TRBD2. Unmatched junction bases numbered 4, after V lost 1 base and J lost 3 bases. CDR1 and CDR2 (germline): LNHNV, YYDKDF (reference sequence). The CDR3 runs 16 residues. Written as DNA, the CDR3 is TGTGCCACCAGCAGAGCGCGGGAGGGCCGCTACAATGAGCAGTTCTTC. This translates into CATSRAREGRYNEQFF.

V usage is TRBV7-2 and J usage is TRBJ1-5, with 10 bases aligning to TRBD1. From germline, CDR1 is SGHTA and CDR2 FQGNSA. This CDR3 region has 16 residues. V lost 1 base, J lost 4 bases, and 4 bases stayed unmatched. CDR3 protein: CASSLDPGQGNQPQHF. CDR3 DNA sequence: TGTGCCAGCAGCTTAGATCCGGGACAGGGGAATCAGCCCCAGCATTTT. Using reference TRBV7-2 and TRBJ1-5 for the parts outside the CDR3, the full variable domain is GAGVSQSPSNKVTEKGKDVELRCDPISGHTALYWYRQSLGQGLEFLIYFQGNSAPDKSGLPSDRFSAERTGGSVSTLTIQRTQQEDSAVYLCASSLDPGQGNQPQHFGDGTRLSIL.

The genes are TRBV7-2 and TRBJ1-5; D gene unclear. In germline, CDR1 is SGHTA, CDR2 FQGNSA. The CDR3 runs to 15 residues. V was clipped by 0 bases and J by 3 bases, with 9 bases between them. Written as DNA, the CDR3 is TGTGCCAGCAGCTTAGCAGGTGGGATCAATCAGCCCCAGCATTTT. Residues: CASSLAGGINQPQHF.

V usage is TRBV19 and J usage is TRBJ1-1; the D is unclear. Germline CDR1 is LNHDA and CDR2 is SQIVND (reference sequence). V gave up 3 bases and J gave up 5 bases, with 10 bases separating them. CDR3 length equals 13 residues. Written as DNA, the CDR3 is TGTGCCAGTAGTATGGAGGTCAGAACTGAAGCTTTCTTT. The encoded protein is CASSMEVRTEAFF.

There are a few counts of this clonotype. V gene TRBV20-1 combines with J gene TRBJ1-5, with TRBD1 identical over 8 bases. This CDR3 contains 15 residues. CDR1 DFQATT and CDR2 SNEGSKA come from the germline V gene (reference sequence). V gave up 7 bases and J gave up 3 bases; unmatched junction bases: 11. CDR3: CSGVRNRGNNQPQHF. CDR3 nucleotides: TGCAGTGGGGTTCGGAACAGGGGGAACAATCAGCCCCAGCATTTT.